The source of this T cell receptor beta chain is a study of beta chain features in type 1 diabetes. The wider study: Across all samples, roughly 99 million sorted cells were examined.

Expressed TCRB transcripts were sequenced because the isolated RNA had all been reverse transcribed beforehand. The data were produced by immunoSEQ multiplex PCR, yet TCRdb's version contains in-frame clones alone and is incomplete. The table shows some 500,000 clones, with approximately 10% occurring only once. CD45RO/CCR7/CD25/CD127/CD95/CD27 staining was used to isolate CD4+ naive, central memory, regulatory and stem cell-like memory cells by sorting. Whole-study results and caveats: Sequencing of cDNA might inflate the share of cells that strongly express TCR.

This CDR3 has 15 residues. Germline V lookup: CDR1 SQVTM, CDR2 ANQGSEA. V was clipped by 4 bases and J by 0 bases, with 13 bases between them. In regard to this clone: Its target is not known.

This chain links TRBV29-1 with TRBJ2-1, with D unresolved. Sequencing was done on a sample of naive CD4+ T cells from blood. This TCR came from a young woman in good health. For the CDR3, the DNA is TGCAGCGTTGTAGTCTGGGGTTCCTCCTACAATGAGCAGTTCTTC. Translation: CSVVVWGSSYNEQFF.